Each of the 6 T cell receptor beta chains below was sequenced from the same sample in a study of identifying expanded T cells in peripheral blood. Data came from immunoSEQ multiplex PCR; TCRdb stores just in-frame clones and leaves some out. The table records roughly 86,000 clones, more than 75% of them present only once. Sequenced sample: blood. These receptors were taken from a person aged 18 to 69 in good health.

The chain links TRBV7-9 to TRBJ1-5, with D possibly being TRBD1 (5 bases). The V end was cut by 5 bases, the J end by 11 bases, with 19 bases between. CDR3 length: 14 residues. Germline assignment: CDR1 SEHNR and CDR2 FQNEAQ (reference sequence). The CDR3 region is CASSQGTGQWAQHF. As DNA, the CDR3 is TGTGCCAGCAGCCAAGGGACCGGCCAATGGGCCCAGCATTTT.

The CDR3 DNA sequence: TGTGCCAGCAGCCGTACTAGCGGGGGCGAGGGTGATACGCAGTATTTT. It yields the protein CASSRTSGGEGDTQYF. The V call is TRBV27, the J call TRBJ2-3; TRBD2 aligns across 11 bases. The CDR3 contains 16 residues. The V gene's germline CDR1 is MNHEY and CDR2 SMNVEV (reference sequence). The ends lost 6 bases at V and 6 bases at J; junction bases unmatched: 11.

The gene calls are TRBV23-1 and TRBJ1-5; 7 bases map to TRBD1. TRBV23-1 is an open reading frame whose function is uncertain. The CDR3 runs to 13 residues. V trimming: 6 bases; J trimming: 11 bases; junction bases outside the gene matches: 10. CDR3 DNA sequence: TGCGCCAGCAGAAACAGGGGTCCCAGGGCCCAGCATTTT. Protein product: CASRNRGPRAQHF.

The chain has TRBV5-6 and TRBJ2-7, with D tentatively TRBD1 or TRBD2 (5 bases each). There are 15 residues in the CDR3. Germline values: CDR1 SGHDT, CDR2 YYEEEE. V was clipped by 2 bases and J by 0 bases, with 12 bases between them. CDR3 residues: CASSFLGTLSYEQYF. The CDR3 DNA sequence: TGTGCCAGCAGCTTCCTGGGGACCCTCTCCTACGAGCAGTACTTC.

The chain employs TRBV5-1 and TRBJ2-5; the D is unclear. This CDR3 has 14 amino acids. Germline CDR1 reads SGHRS; CDR2 reads YFSETQ. V was pared by 6 bases and J by 3 bases, with 15 bases between. The CDR3 here is CASKRPGLEETQYF. DNA for the CDR3: TGCGCCAGCAAAAGGCCTGGTTTGGAAGAGACCCAGTACTTC.

CDR3 bases: TGTGCCAGCAGCCCCGACAGATCGAACACCGGGGAGCTGTTTTTT. This translates into CASSPDRSNTGELFF. The V call is TRBV6-5, the J call TRBJ2-2, with a possible D match to TRBD1 (5 bases). Trimming removed 6 bases from V and 0 bases from J, with 11 bases in between. Germline V CDR1 and CDR2: MNHEY, SVGAGI. The CDR3 covers 15 residues.